One and the same sample provided the 14 T cell receptor beta chains below, sequenced in a study of T cells in Graves' hyperthyroidism and ophthalmopathy. Amplification targeted TCR beta CDR3 regions from RNA transcripts. HTBI primers drove first-round RT-PCR of the TCR CDR3. TCRdb ran MiXCR on the multiplex PCR reads and lists one entry per CDR3 protein. The sample holds more than 500,000 distinct CDR3 sequences, just over 45% seen once. What was sequenced was peripheral blood or thyroid tissue (not recorded which). The origin of the receptors is an adult woman with Graves' disease, either hyperthyroidism or ophthalmopathy (not recorded which).

This clonotype was recorded at least ten times. The chain has TRBV5-1 and TRBJ1-2; the D gene is possibly TRBD1 (5 bases). The CDR3 totals 15 residues. Germline V lookup: CDR1 SGHRS, CDR2 YFSETQ. Trimming took 4 bases from V and 2 from J, leaving 15 bases between them. DNA for the CDR3: TGCGCCAGCAGCGGGGGGACCGGGACGAACTATGGCTACACCTTC. Its protein product is CASSGGTGTNYGYTF.

At least ten counts were recorded for this clonotype. The genes are TRBV28 and TRBJ1-5; weak D call: TRBD1 (5 bases). From germline, CDR1 is MDHEN and CDR2 SYDVKM. This CDR3 contains 14 residues. V was trimmed by 6 bases and J by 2 bases, leaving 11 bases between them. CDR3 residues: CASRAGRGNQPQHF. The DNA for the CDR3 is TGTGCCAGCAGGGCAGGGCGCGGCAATCAGCCCCAGCATTTT.

On this clonotype: This sequence may be a read error, since a much larger clone differs from it by one base. The chain is built from TRBV4-2 and TRBJ1-3; no reliable D call. Germline CDR1 reads LGHNA; CDR2 reads YNFKEQ. V was shortened by 4 bases and J by 0 bases, with 16 bases between the two germline ends. CDR3 size: 17 residues. The CDR3 region is CASSPREWGPSGNTIYF. The CDR3 DNA follows: TGTGCCAGCAGCCCAAGGGAGTGGGGTCCCTCTGGAAACACCATATATTTT.

The chain links TRBV7-6 to TRBJ2-2; D might be TRBD2 (6 bases). Germline CDR1 and CDR2: SGHVS and FNYEAQ. Trimming took off 1 base at V and 5 bases at J, with 17 bases between the two ends. The CDR3 loop spans 17 amino acids. The CDR3 spells CASSLGSSGVGTGELFF. The CDR3 DNA reads as TGTGCCAGCAGCTTAGGATCTTCGGGAGTGGGAACCGGGGAGCTGTTTTTT.

This chain connects TRBV5-1 to TRBJ1-1; D is unresolved. Germline V gene data show CDR1 as SGHRS and CDR2 as YFSETQ. The CDR3 is 14 residues long. Trimming stripped 1 base from V and 1 base from J, with 8 bases between. The CDR3 nucleotides are TGCGCCAGCAGCTTGAGGCTGACGAACACTGAAGCTTTCTTT. It encodes CASSLRLTNTEAFF.

V and J are TRBV15 and TRBJ1-2; D remains unclear. Germline assignment: CDR1 LNHNV and CDR2 YYDKDF (reference sequence). There are 12 residues in the CDR3. V lost 0 bases and J 4 bases, leaving 3 bases between the germline ends. For the CDR3, the DNA is TGTGCCACCAGCAGAGATATCTATGGCTACACCTTC. Its protein is CATSRDIYGYTF.

To note about this clonotype: A single base separates this from a much larger clone, so it may be a read error. Since the CDR3 does not end with the conserved phenylalanine or tryptophan, this likely comes from a read error. The chain joins TRBV30 to TRBJ1-1; no definite D call. The CDR3 sequence is 12 residues long. Trimming cost V 5 bases and J 1 base, with 8 bases left between them. The germline V gene has CDR1 GTSNPN and CDR2 SVGIG (reference sequence). The CDR3 loop reads CAWGLGNTEAFL. The CDR3 DNA sequence: TGTGCCTGGGGCTTGGGGAACACTGAAGCTTTCCTT.

This clonotype was counted many times. V gene TRBV24-1 combines with J gene TRBJ2-2, with 12 bases lining up with TRBD1. V was pared by 3 bases and J by 7 bases, with 8 bases of the junction left unmatched. Germline loops: CDR1 KGHDR, CDR2 SFDVKD. The CDR3 is 17 residues long. This CDR3 reads CATSDPPGQGAGGELFF. CDR3 sequence (DNA): TGTGCCACCAGTGATCCCCCGGGACAGGGGGCTGGCGGGGAGCTGTTTTTT.

The sample holds one count of this clonotype. The rearrangement links TRBV20-1 to TRBJ1-1; D remains ambiguous. Germline loops: CDR1 DFQATT, CDR2 SNEGSKA (reference sequence). Trimming removed 7 bases from V and 7 bases from J, with 10 bases in between. The CDR3 spans 10 residues. CDR3: CSVKTVEAFF. In nucleotides, the CDR3 is TGCAGTGTTAAGACGGTTGAAGCTTTCTTT.

This clonotype came up many times. The chain links TRBV20-1 to TRBJ1-1; D not resolved. Trimming cost V 3 bases and J 1 base, with 12 bases left between them. The CDR3 is 14 amino acids. The germline CDR1 and CDR2 sequences are DFQATT and SNEGSKA (reference sequence). The chain's CDR3 is CSARDPSTNTEAFF. In DNA, the CDR3 is TGCAGTGCTAGGGACCCTTCTACGAACACTGAAGCTTTCTTT.

In this sample, this clonotype turned up a few times. This chain links TRBV29-1 with TRBJ2-7; D gene ambiguous. Germline V CDR1 and CDR2: SQVTM, ANQGSEA. This CDR3 has 11 amino acids. The germline V and J ends were trimmed by 6 bases and 2 bases, with 8 bases remaining between them. The chain's CDR3 is CSVRRAYEQYF. CDR3 bases: TGCAGCGTGCGTCGGGCCTACGAGCAGTACTTC.

This clonotype occurred many times. One junction end disagrees with the germline gene, perhaps due to a read error. The rearrangement uses TRBV7-7 and TRBJ1-3, with 7 bases matching TRBD1. This CDR3 comprises 15 residues. The germline CDR1 and CDR2 sequences are SSHAT and FNYEAQ (reference sequence). DNA of the CDR3: TGTGCTAGCAGCTCTCCGACAGGGATTGGAAACACCATATATTTT. Its protein product is CASSSPTGIGNTIYF.

This clonotype was detected many times. Being one base from a much bigger clone, this may be a read error. The chain carries TRBV29-1 and TRBJ1-2; 7 bases line up with TRBD1. V lost 7 bases to trimming and J lost 2 bases; unmatched junction nucleotides: 7. Germline loops: CDR1 SQVTM, CDR2 ANQGSEA. The CDR3 has 13 amino acids. CDR3 sequence: CSASQGWNYGYTF. CDR3 nucleotide sequence: TGCAGCGCTTCACAGGGGTGGAACTATGGCTACACCTTC. Drawing the rest from reference TRBV29-1 and TRBJ1-2, the complete variable domain is SAVISQKPSRDICQRGTSLTIQCQVDSQVTMMFWYRQQPGQSLTLIATANQGSEATYESGFVIDKFPISRPNLTFSTLTVSNMSPEDSSIYLCSASQGWNYGYTFGSGTRLTVV.

A note on this clonotype: The conserved phenylalanine or tryptophan is not found at the CDR3 terminus, so this likely reflects a read error. The CDR3 here is CASRSLQGRYGYTL. The CDR3, as DNA: TGCGCCAGCAGAAGTTTACAGGGGCGCTATGGCTACACCCTC. This chain connects TRBV4-1 to TRBJ1-2; 7 nucleotides agree with TRBD1. This CDR3 contains 14 residues. J was trimmed by 4 bases and V by 6 bases; bases with no gene match: 8. Germline CDR1 reads MGHRA; CDR2 reads YSYEKL.